These 27 T cell receptor beta chains originate from one sample sequenced in a study of neoadjuvant anti-PD-1 for oral cavity cancer. Assay: immunoSEQ multiplex PCR; the TCRdb copy retains only in-frame clones and omits some. The repertoire holds some 15,000 clones, with 71% as singletons. The sample consisted of PBMCs, taken before nivolumab (anti-PD-1) treatment. The receptors originated from a person between 40 and 79 years old with oral cavity squamous cell carcinoma.

The CDR3 protein is CSAGGHPGDIQYF. CDR3 bases: TGCAGCGCCGGGGGCCACCCAGGGGACATTCAGTACTTC. This chain uses TRBV29-1 with TRBJ2-4; D assignment may be TRBD1 or TRBD2 (6 bases each). CDR1 and CDR2 (germline): SQVTM, ANQGSEA. V was clipped by 7 bases and J by 8 bases, with 18 bases between them. The CDR3 extends over 13 amino acids.

CDR3 DNA: TGTGCCAGCAGTTACTCGATCGCCGGGTACTACGAGCAGTACTTC. It encodes CASSYSIAGYYEQYF. The gene calls are TRBV6-5 and TRBJ2-7; D gene uncertain. This CDR3 spans 15 amino acids. Germline CDR1 reads MNHEY; CDR2 reads SVGAGI. Trimming took 0 bases from V and 3 from J, leaving 12 bases between them.

This chain links TRBV6-5 with TRBJ1-6; possibly TRBD1 for D (5 bases). Trimming took 4 bases from V and 0 from J, leaving 7 bases between them. Germline CDR1 is MNHEY and CDR2 is SVGAGI. This CDR3 comprises 15 residues. CDR3 in amino acids: CASSWGSSYNSPLHF. The CDR3 DNA reads as TGTGCCAGCAGTTGGGGGAGCTCCTATAATTCACCCCTCCACTTT.

The chain combines TRBV4-1 with TRBJ2-6, with 10 nucleotides matching TRBD1. The CDR3 extends over 15 amino acids. CDR1 is MGHRA and CDR2 is YSYEKL in the germline V gene. V lost 1 base and J lost 8; bases outside the gene matches: 2. CDR3 residues: CASSQGQGAPNVLTF. CDR3 nucleotides: TGCGCCAGCAGCCAAGGACAGGGGGCACCCAACGTCCTGACTTTC.

This clone appeared a few times. V usage is TRBV19 and J usage is TRBJ2-7; 8 bases agree with TRBD1. The length of the CDR3 is 13 residues. CDR1 and CDR2 from the germline V gene are LNHDA and SQIVND (reference sequence). Losses at the gene ends were 6 bases for V and 2 bases for J; bases not matched to a gene: 3. CDR3 sequence: CASSPGGPYEQYF. The DNA for the CDR3 is TGTGCCAGTAGCCCAGGGGGCCCCTACGAGCAGTACTTC.

The sample holds a few counts of this clone. The genes are TRBV28 and TRBJ1-2, with D maybe TRBD1 (5 bases). Germline assignment: CDR1 MDHEN and CDR2 SYDVKM. The CDR3 sequence is 12 residues long. V was trimmed by 6 bases and J by 8 bases, leaving 13 bases between them. Written as DNA, the CDR3 is TGTGCCAGCAGCTTCCGGGGCAGAGGCTACACCTTC. Protein product: CASSFRGRGYTF.

This chain links TRBV27 with TRBJ2-2; 8 bases fit TRBD1. The J segment lost 3 bases and the V segment lost 4 bases, leaving 13 bases of the junction unmatched. The CDR3 has 18 amino acids. CDR1 and CDR2 (germline): MNHEY, SMNVEV (reference sequence). The CDR3 loop reads CASSSITYRGRYTGELFF. CDR3 coding DNA: TGTGCCAGCAGTTCCATAACCTACAGGGGGAGATACACCGGGGAGCTGTTTTTT.

This clone was counted a single time. The rearrangement uses TRBV5-1 and TRBJ2-2; the D call may be TRBD1 or TRBD2 (5 bases each). The ends were cut back, 0 bases at V and 2 bases at J, with 11 bases in the middle. The CDR3 covers 16 residues. From germline, CDR1 is SGHRS and CDR2 YFSETQ. CDR3 sequence reads: CASSLVAGTNTGELFF. For the CDR3, the DNA is TGCGCCAGCAGCTTGGTAGCAGGGACCAACACCGGGGAGCTGTTTTTT.

The chain couples TRBV10-2 to TRBJ1-1, with D uncertain. Germline V CDR1 and CDR2: WSHSY, SAAADI. CDR3 length: 14 amino acids. The V gene lost 2 bases and the J gene lost 0 bases, with 7 bases spanning the gap. This CDR3 reads CASSEPEMNTEAFF. The CDR3 nucleotides read TGCGCCAGCAGTGAGCCGGAGATGAACACTGAAGCTTTCTTT.

This clone was detected only a few times. The chain is built from TRBV6-6 and TRBJ2-1; D might be TRBD2 (6 bases). V was shortened by 2 bases and J by 9 bases, with 14 bases between the two germline ends. This CDR3 has 14 amino acids. Germline loops: CDR1 MNHNY, CDR2 SVGAGI (reference sequence). The CDR3: CASSYDISGPEQFF. Here the CDR3 DNA reads TGTGCCAGCAGTTACGATATTAGCGGACCTGAGCAGTTCTTC.

The V and J genes are TRBV11-2 and TRBJ1-1; D is unclear. Between the trimmed V and J ends, which lost 2 bases and 4 bases, there was a span of 11 bases. The V gene's germline CDR1 is SGHAT and CDR2 FQNNGV. The CDR3 is 14 amino acids. The CDR3 nucleotides are TGTGCCAGCAGCTTAACGTTGATGACCACTGAAGCTTTCTTT. Its translation is CASSLTLMTTEAFF. Combining the CDR3 with reference TRBV11-2 and TRBJ1-1 gives the whole variable domain EAGVAQSPRYKIIEKRQSVAFWCNPISGHATLYWYQQILGQGPKLLIQFQNNGVVDDSQLPKDRFSAERLKGVDSTLKIQPAKLEDSAVYLCASSLTLMTTEAFFGQGTRLTVV.

This chain uses TRBV7-8 with TRBJ1-1; no clear D gene. The germline V gene encodes CDR1 SGHVS and CDR2 FQNEAQ. The CDR3 loop spans 15 amino acids. Trimming pared 5 bases from V and 0 bases from J, leaving 13 bases between. CDR3 protein: CASSPRRFMNTEAFF. DNA of the CDR3: TGTGCCAGCAGCCCCAGACGTTTCATGAACACTGAAGCTTTCTTT.

This chain connects TRBV5-5 to TRBJ2-7; no clear D gene. This CDR3 has 12 residues. V was shortened by 0 bases and J by 3 bases, with 4 bases between the two germline ends. Germline assignment: CDR1 SGHKS and CDR2 YYEKEE (reference sequence). The CDR3 reads CASSLDGYEQYF. CDR3 in DNA: TGTGCCAGCAGCTTGGATGGCTACGAGCAGTACTTC.

The gene calls are TRBV14 and TRBJ2-1; D may be TRBD2 (6 bases). The CDR3 is 13 amino acids. Germline V CDR1 and CDR2: SGHDN, FVKESK. V shed 7 bases and J shed 10 bases, with 17 bases lying between them. The CDR3 reads CASNKGGVGEQFF. DNA of the CDR3: TGTGCCAGCAACAAAGGAGGGGTCGGCGAGCAGTTCTTC.

V gene TRBV2 combines with J gene TRBJ2-7; TRBD1 or TRBD2 may be the D gene (5 bases each). This CDR3 comprises 17 residues. Germline loops: CDR1 SNHLY, CDR2 FYNNEI. V dropped 6 bases and J dropped 0 bases, with 21 bases sitting between them. The CDR3 region is CASSPVWDLRSSYEQYF. Here the CDR3 DNA reads TGTGCCAGCAGCCCCGTTTGGGACCTCAGGAGCTCCTACGAGCAGTACTTC.

This clone appeared once. CDR3 protein: CASSLITQGNTEAFF. CDR3 DNA: TGTGCCAGCAGCCTTATTACACAGGGGAACACTGAAGCTTTCTTT. This sequence joins TRBV2 and TRBJ1-1, with D tentatively TRBD1 (6 bases). Germline CDR1 reads SNHLY; CDR2 reads FYNNEI. V was trimmed by 6 bases and J by 1 base, leaving 15 bases between them. CDR3 length: 15 residues. The complete variable domain, with remaining parts taken from reference TRBV2 and TRBJ1-1, reads EPEVTQTPSHQVTQMGQEVILRCVPISNHLYFYWYRQILGQKVEFLVSFYNNEISEKSEIFDDQFSVERPDGSNFTLKIRSTKLEDSAMYFCASSLITQGNTEAFFGQGTRLTVV.

The table lists this clone with a few counts. This rearrangement joins TRBV30 to TRBJ1-4; tentative D call: TRBD1 (5 bases). The V end lost 5 bases, the J end lost 8 bases, and 18 bases lay between the germline ends. There are 14 residues in the CDR3. The germline gives CDR1 GTSNPN, CDR2 SVGIG (reference sequence). The CDR3 DNA is TGTGCCTGGGCACTCGGGGGATTTGGGGAAAAACTGTTTTTT. This sequence encodes CAWALGGFGEKLFF.

Only a few counts were recorded for this clone. The V gene is TRBV13, the J gene TRBJ1-1; a weak D match, TRBD1 (5 bases). Germline values: CDR1 PRHDT, CDR2 FYEKMQ (reference sequence). Trimming pared 5 bases from V and 6 bases from J, leaving 13 bases between. This CDR3 spans 13 amino acids. The CDR3 is CASSPGGKAEAFF. The CDR3 nucleotides read TGTGCCAGCAGCCCCGGGGGGAAGGCTGAAGCTTTCTTT.

This sequence joins TRBV6-6 and TRBJ1-1; D possibly corresponds to TRBD1 (6 bases). The CDR3 spans 14 residues. Per the germline V gene, CDR1 is MNHNY and CDR2 is SVGAGI (reference sequence). With 1 base removed from V and 13 bases from J, the gap between germline ends came to 19 bases. CDR3 amino acids: CASSYFDRSGVGFF. The CDR3 coding sequence is TGTGCCAGCAGTTACTTCGACAGGTCCGGGGTAGGTTTCTTT.

CDR3: CASSPGTGGETQYF. For the CDR3, the DNA is TGTGCCAGCTCACCAGGGACAGGGGGCGAGACCCAGTACTTC. V gene TRBV18 combines with J gene TRBJ2-5; 12 bases line up with TRBD1. Germline V gene sequence: CDR1 KGHSH, CDR2 LQKENI. J was trimmed by 5 bases and V by 2 bases; bases with no gene match: 0. The CDR3 has 14 amino acids.

J is TRBJ2-3 and V is TRBV19, with 12 bases fitting TRBD2. Trimming cost V 9 bases and J 0 bases; bases outside gene matches: 19. CDR3 size: 20 residues. Germline V gene sequence: CDR1 LNHDA, CDR2 SQIVND (reference sequence). CDR3 protein: CASFYIKLAGGTTSTDTQYF. The CDR3 region has the DNA TGTGCCAGCTTCTATATTAAACTAGCGGGGGGAACCACTAGCACAGATACGCAGTATTTT.

The J gene is TRBJ1-5, the V gene TRBV10-3; no clear D. The CDR3 has 13 amino acids. Per germline, CDR1 ENHRY and CDR2 SYGVKD. Trimming cost V 3 bases and J 3 bases, with 6 bases left between them. The CDR3 region is CAISDSNNQPQHF. The CDR3 coding sequence is TGTGCCATCAGTGACTCCAACAATCAGCCCCAGCATTTT.

The chain combines TRBV29-1 with TRBJ2-7; 12 nucleotides align to TRBD2. CDR3 length: 18 residues. The germline CDR1 and CDR2 sequences are SQVTM and ANQGSEA. With V trimmed by 7 bases and J by 0 bases, 16 bases remained unmatched. CDR3 in amino acids: CSATSASGGAGSSYEQYF. CDR3 bases: TGCAGCGCCACGTCGGCTAGCGGGGGGGCTGGGAGCTCCTACGAGCAGTACTTC.

The chain has TRBV30 and TRBJ1-5, with a weak D call TRBD1 (5 bases). V lost 0 bases to trimming and J lost 1 base, with 13 bases between them. The CDR3 contains 16 residues. Germline assignment: CDR1 GTSNPN and CDR2 SVGIG (reference sequence). CDR3 coding DNA: TGTGCCTGGAGTGTACGTGGCCGGGGGAGCAATCAGCCCCAGCATTTT. Translating it yields CAWSVRGRGSNQPQHF.

In this sample, this clone turned up a few times. The chain is built from TRBV6-1 and TRBJ2-7; 9 nucleotides agree with TRBD1. This CDR3 is built from 12 residues. Germline V lookup: CDR1 MNHNS, CDR2 SASEGT. V shed 6 bases, J shed 5 bases, and the junction held 2 bases outside the gene matches. The CDR3 bases are TGTGCCAGCAGGGGGGACAGGGACGAGCAGTACTTC. Its translation: CASRGDRDEQYF.

The chain is built from TRBV6-5 and TRBJ2-3; a weak D match, TRBD2 (5 bases). The ends were cut back, 0 bases at V and 2 bases at J, with 9 bases in the middle. The CDR3 runs to 15 residues. Germline V gene sequence: CDR1 MNHEY, CDR2 SVGAGI. The CDR3 DNA reads TGTGCCAGCAGTTACTCCCGGGGTAACACAGATACGCAGTATTTT. Translation: CASSYSRGNTDTQYF.

This chain uses TRBV2 with TRBJ2-3; 12 bases agree with TRBD2. There are 11 residues in the CDR3. In germline, CDR1 is SNHLY, CDR2 FYNNEI. Losses at the gene ends were 7 bases for V and 14 bases for J; bases not matched to a gene: 4. In DNA, the CDR3 is TGTGCCAGCACGACTAGCGGGAGCCCGTATTTT. It codes for CASTTSGSPYF.